Shown below are 2 T cell receptor beta chains from a single sample sequenced in a study of CD8 T cells in ankylosing spondylitis. TCRdb called the 5' RACE reads again in MiXCR, with one record for every CDR3 protein. The data contain 200,000 or so distinct CDR3 sequences, approximately 13% of them singletons. Sequenced: blood, either unsorted or a sorted T cell fraction (not recorded which). The receptors stem from a female donor with ankylosing spondylitis or in good health (not recorded which).

At least ten counts were recorded for this clonotype. The chain combines TRBV5-4 with TRBJ2-3; the D is unclear. Germline-derived CDR1 and CDR2 are SGHNT and YYREEE (reference sequence). V lost 5 bases and J 5 bases, leaving 9 bases between the germline ends. The CDR3 consists of 12 residues. The CDR3 here is CASSYNLDTQYF. The CDR3 DNA follows: TGTGCCAGCAGTTACAACCTAGATACGCAGTATTTT.

This clonotype was observed a few times. The chain carries TRBV27 and TRBJ2-2, with a possible D match to TRBD2 (6 bases). The CDR3 spans 17 residues. The germline V gene encodes CDR1 MNHEY and CDR2 SMNVEV (reference sequence). Between the trimmed V and J ends, which lost 7 bases and 4 bases, there was a span of 22 bases. CDR3 coding DNA: TGTGCCAGCACCCTCCAAACCCGGGACTTCACCACCGGGGAGCTGTTTTTT. The encoded protein is CASTLQTRDFTTGELFF.